The present T cell receptor (beta chain) was sequenced within a study of blood T cells in healthy people across ages. Overall study results and limits: Diversity figures derived from one million T cells were judged to underestimate the true value. Long-lived donors carried more naive CD4+ cells and greater diversity than aged donors.

A word on this clonotype: Its antigen remains unknown.

Then a second PCR, running about 7 to 11 cycles, was carried out with a sample-barcoded 5' primer and a J-beta primer mix. TCRdb called the 5' RACE reads again in MiXCR, with one record for every CDR3 protein. Here the sample spans about 1.4 million distinct CDR3 sequences, around 55% being singletons. The junction had 8 bases not matched to a gene; V was cut back by 5 bases and J by 9 bases. The CDR3 consists of 14 residues. Input material: blood. The TCR originated in a man in his late teens or twenties in good health. This chain joins TRBV12-3 or TRBV12-4 and TRBJ2-1, with 9 bases identical to TRBD1. This CDR3 is CASSGDRAQGEQFF. The CDR3 DNA follows: TGTGCCAGCAGTGGGGACAGGGCGCAGGGTGAGCAGTTCTTC.